The 12 T cell receptor beta chains given below trace back to one sample, sequenced in a study of T cell responses to AZD1222 COVID-19 vaccine. Here immunoSEQ multiplex PCR was the method, and the copy in TCRdb shows in-frame clones only, minus some. The repertoire consists of approximately 93,000 clones, with around 91% occurring once and the leading ten covering roughly 5%. The specimen was peripheral blood, collected 28 days after the second AZD1222 dose. The receptors were gathered from an adult who received the AZD1222 COVID-19 vaccine.

This clone is a singleton in its sample. The J gene is TRBJ2-7, the V gene TRBV6-5; TRBD2 is a possible D gene (7 bases). V lost 2 bases, J lost 5 bases, and 16 bases lay in between. The CDR3 is made up of 15 amino acids. Germline values: CDR1 MNHEY, CDR2 SVGAGI. Here the CDR3 DNA reads TGTGCCAGCAGTTACGGCCCGGGGGGCAAGGACGAGCAGTACTTC. This gives the protein CASSYGPGGKDEQYF.

V and J are TRBV27 and TRBJ1-3; the D gene is possibly TRBD1 (6 bases). The CDR3 extends over 15 amino acids. Germline CDR1 is MNHEY and CDR2 is SMNVEV (reference sequence). Trimming pared 11 bases from V and 2 bases from J, leaving 19 bases between. For the CDR3, the DNA is TGTGCCTCAAGGTTGGCGGGGGGCCCTGGAAACACCATATATTTT. It codes for CASRLAGGPGNTIYF.

This chain uses TRBV18 with TRBJ1-2; D possibly corresponds to TRBD1 (6 bases). V shed 6 bases and J shed 3 bases, with 8 bases lying between them. CDR3 length: 12 amino acids. Germline CDR1 reads KGHSH; CDR2 reads LQKENI. CDR3 nucleotides: TGTGCCAGCTCGCGGACAGACTATGGCTACACCTTC. It codes for CASSRTDYGYTF. The whole variable domain, filled in from reference TRBV18 and TRBJ1-2, reads NAGVMQNPRHLVRRRGQEARLRCSPMKGHSHVYWYRQLPEEGLKFMVYLQKENIIDESGMPKERFSAEFPKEGPSILRIQQVVRGDSAAYFCASSRTDYGYTFGSGTRLTVV.

V is TRBV27 and J is TRBJ1-5, with a weak D call TRBD1 (6 bases). The CDR3 spans 16 residues. Germline assignment: CDR1 MNHEY and CDR2 SMNVEV (reference sequence). Trimming pared 4 bases from V and 2 bases from J, leaving 15 bases between. CDR3 sequence reads: CASSSTPQGRNQPQHF. The CDR3 coding sequence is TGTGCCAGCAGTTCCACTCCTCAGGGGCGCAATCAGCCCCAGCATTTT.

V is TRBV7-6 and J is TRBJ1-6; 9 positions agree with TRBD1. Trimming took 2 bases from V and 8 from J; bases not matched to a gene: 7. Germline assignment: CDR1 SGHVS and CDR2 FNYEAQ. The CDR3 consists of 16 residues. The CDR3 reads CASSLKQGALHSPLHF. In nucleotides, the CDR3 is TGTGCCAGCAGCTTAAAACAGGGGGCTCTTCATTCACCCCTCCACTTT.

The chain is built from TRBV25-1 and TRBJ1-6; D possibly corresponds to TRBD1 (5 bases). The germline V gene has CDR1 MGHDK and CDR2 SYGVNS. The CDR3 consists of 14 residues. V was cut by 10 bases and J by 7 bases, with 17 bases left in between. The CDR3 loop reads CATRQGLGNSPLHF. Written as DNA, the CDR3 is TGTGCCACTCGCCAGGGACTCGGGAATTCACCCCTCCACTTT.

The chain joins TRBV7-2 to TRBJ1-1, with a possible D match to TRBD1 (5 bases). This CDR3 comprises 15 residues. Germline-derived CDR1 and CDR2 are SGHTA and FQGNSA. Trimming removed 5 bases from V and 1 base from J, with 14 bases in between. The CDR3 sequence: CASSPLSGQNTEAFF. CDR3 sequence (DNA): TGTGCCAGCAGCCCCCTTAGTGGACAGAACACTGAAGCTTTCTTT.

The chain combines TRBV18 with TRBJ1-4; 7 bases are shared with TRBD1. Germline assignment: CDR1 KGHSH and CDR2 LQKENI. The CDR3 extends over 13 amino acids. J gave up 5 bases and V 4 bases, and 1 base lay outside the gene matches. The CDR3 loop reads CASSLDRNEKLFF. CDR3 sequence (DNA): TGTGCCAGCTCACTGGACAGGAATGAAAAACTGTTTTTT.

J is TRBJ1-3 and V is TRBV30; D gene unclear. Trimming took off 0 bases at V and 12 bases at J, with 9 bases between the two ends. The germline V gene encodes CDR1 GTSNPN and CDR2 SVGIG (reference sequence). This CDR3 spans 11 amino acids. CDR3 sequence: CAWSVVPIIYF. CDR3 in DNA: TGTGCCTGGAGTGTGGTCCCAATCATATATTTT.

The CDR3 nucleotides are TGTGCCAGCTCACCGCCTACAGGGATCTACGAGCAGTACTTC. The encoded protein is CASSPPTGIYEQYF. The V call is TRBV18, the J call TRBJ2-7, with D perhaps TRBD1 (6 bases). Germline V gives CDR1 KGHSH, CDR2 LQKENI. The CDR3 runs to 14 residues. V lost 3 bases to trimming and J lost 3 bases, with 12 bases between them.

This clone was seen a few times. This sequence joins TRBV12-5 and TRBJ1-5; a possible D gene is TRBD1 (5 bases). Germline V lookup: CDR1 LGHNT, CDR2 FRNRAP. The germline V and J ends were trimmed by 2 bases and 3 bases, with 14 bases remaining between them. The CDR3 length is 16 residues. As DNA, the CDR3 is TGTGCTAGTGGTTTGCCCCCCGGGACGGACAATCAGCCCCAGCATTTT. Protein product: CASGLPPGTDNQPQHF.

V gene TRBV7-9 combines with J gene TRBJ1-6; no firm D call. Germline V gene lookup returns CDR1 SEHNR and CDR2 FQNEAQ (reference sequence). The CDR3 sequence is 13 residues long. The ends were cut back, 5 bases at V and 9 bases at J, with 11 bases in the middle. The CDR3: CASSPSSGSPLHF. The CDR3 DNA is TGTGCCAGCAGCCCATCGAGTGGTTCACCCCTCCACTTT. Filled out from reference TRBV7-9 and TRBJ1-6, the complete variable domain reads DTGVSQNPRHKITKRGQNVTFRCDPISEHNRLYWYRQTLGQGPEFLTYFQNEAQLEKSRLLSDRFSAERPKGSFSTLEIQRTEQGDSAMYLCASSPSSGSPLHFGNGTRLTVT.